A selection of T cell receptor beta chains follows, all from one sample in a study of blood T cell repertoires in COVID-19. Only in-frame clones appear in the TCRdb table, and some are missing; sequencing was by immunoSEQ multiplex PCR. The table includes about 270,000 clones, approximately 87% detected once. What was sequenced was peripheral blood. The receptors were sampled from a woman between 50 and 59 years old with acute or convalescent COVID-19. Both conserved end residues are part of each CDR3. A D gene is named only where the DNA matches it firmly. For some rows the clone size is stated as once, few or many, or as a class when expanded; others skip it.

cdr3_nt: TGTGCCATCAAAAGGACAGGTGGAACAGATACGCAGTATTTT
cdr3_aa: CAIKRTGGTDTQYF
clone_size: .
v_call: TRBV10-3
j_call: TRBJ2-3
d_call: TRBD1

cdr3_nt: TGCGCCAGTATACCAGGGAACGGCGATACGCAGTATTTT
cdr3_aa: CASIPGNGDTQYF
clone_size: .
v_call: TRBV5-1
j_call: TRBJ2-3
d_call: .

cdr3_nt: TGTGCCAGCAGCTTAGTTCAAGGGCTAGCGAGCTCCTACGAGCAGTACTTC
cdr3_aa: CASSLVQGLASSYEQYF
clone_size: .
v_call: TRBV11-2
j_call: TRBJ2-7
d_call: .

cdr3_nt: TGTGCCAGCAGGCGACAGGGGGGTTCGCTCGAGCAGTACTTC
cdr3_aa: CASRRQGGSLEQYF
clone_size: .
v_call: TRBV28
j_call: TRBJ2-7
d_call: TRBD1

cdr3_nt: TGTGCCAGCAGCGTTCACAGGGTCGCTGGAAACACCATATATTTT
cdr3_aa: CASSVHRVAGNTIYF
clone_size: .
v_call: TRBV11-2
j_call: TRBJ1-3
d_call: .

cdr3_nt: TGCAGCGTGCAAATGACCTGGTTGGGCGATGAGCAGTTCTTC
cdr3_aa: CSVQMTWLGDEQFF
clone_size: .
v_call: TRBV29-1
j_call: TRBJ2-1
d_call: .

cdr3_nt: TGTGCCAGTAAGTGGAGGACGGGCAATCAGCCCCAGCATTTT
cdr3_aa: CASKWRTGNQPQHF
clone_size: few
v_call: TRBV19
j_call: TRBJ1-5
d_call: .

cdr3_nt: TGTGCCACCAGCCAGAGGACAGGGCAAGGGTACTTC
cdr3_aa: CATSQRTGQGYF
clone_size: .
v_call: TRBV15
j_call: TRBJ2-4
d_call: TRBD1

cdr3_nt: TGTGCCAGCAGTTACAGAGGTTATGAGCAGTTCTTC
cdr3_aa: CASSYRGYEQFF
clone_size: .
v_call: TRBV6-5
j_call: TRBJ2-1
d_call: .

cdr3_nt: TGTGCCATCTGGACAGGGAAAGAGACCCAGTACTTC
cdr3_aa: CAIWTGKETQYF
clone_size: .
v_call: TRBV2
j_call: TRBJ2-5
d_call: TRBD1

cdr3_nt: TGTGCCAGCAGCGTAGGGACAGCTGGAAACACCATATATTTT
cdr3_aa: CASSVGTAGNTIYF
clone_size: .
v_call: TRBV9
j_call: TRBJ1-3
d_call: .

cdr3_nt: TGCGCCAGCAGCGGACTAGCGGTTCACAATGAGCAGTTCTTC
cdr3_aa: CASSGLAVHNEQFF
clone_size: once
v_call: TRBV5-1
j_call: TRBJ2-1
d_call: TRBD2

cdr3_nt: TGCGCCAGCAGTAGCGGGGACACCTACAATGAGCAGTTCTTC
cdr3_aa: CASSSGDTYNEQFF
clone_size: .
v_call: TRBV5-1
j_call: TRBJ2-1
d_call: TRBD2

cdr3_nt: TGTGCCAGCAGTTCACAGGGGGCGGGTACTGAAGCTTTCTTT
cdr3_aa: CASSSQGAGTEAFF
clone_size: .
v_call: TRBV7-3
j_call: TRBJ1-1
d_call: TRBD1

cdr3_nt: TGTGCCAGTAACCCCCGGGACAGGGGCTACGAGCAGTACTTC
cdr3_aa: CASNPRDRGYEQYF
clone_size: few
v_call: TRBV19
j_call: TRBJ2-7
d_call: TRBD1

cdr3_nt: TGTGCCAGCAGCTTGTGGGACAGCTCCTACGAGCAGTACTTC
cdr3_aa: CASSLWDSSYEQYF
clone_size: .
v_call: TRBV7-2
j_call: TRBJ2-7
d_call: TRBD1

cdr3_nt: TGTGCCAGCAGCTTAAAGCCTCTAGGGGGAAATCAGCCCCAGCATTTT
cdr3_aa: CASSLKPLGGNQPQHF
clone_size: .
v_call: TRBV7-3
j_call: TRBJ1-5
d_call: .

cdr3_nt: TGCGCCAGCGCTATCCCACTAAATAGCAATCAGCCCCAGCATTTT
cdr3_aa: CASAIPLNSNQPQHF
clone_size: .
v_call: TRBV10-1
j_call: TRBJ1-5
d_call: .

cdr3_nt: TGTGCCAGCTCCCCGAGCTCCGACGAGCAGTACTTC
cdr3_aa: CASSPSSDEQYF
clone_size: .
v_call: TRBV18
j_call: TRBJ2-7
d_call: .

cdr3_nt: TGTGCCAGCAGCTTAGGAGCTATTAACTATGGCTACACCTTC
cdr3_aa: CASSLGAINYGYTF
clone_size: .
v_call: TRBV7-2
j_call: TRBJ1-2
d_call: .

cdr3_nt: TGCAGTGCTCCTCAGGGGAACACCATATATTTT
cdr3_aa: CSAPQGNTIYF
clone_size: .
v_call: TRBV20-1
j_call: TRBJ1-3
d_call: .

cdr3_nt: TGCGCCAGCAGCCAAGGAGCTAGCGGGAGTCCCTACGAGCAGTACTTC
cdr3_aa: CASSQGASGSPYEQYF
clone_size: once
v_call: TRBV4-3
j_call: TRBJ2-7
d_call: TRBD2

cdr3_nt: TGTGCCTGGAGTGTACTAGCAACTAATGAAAAACTGTTTTTT
cdr3_aa: CAWSVLATNEKLFF
clone_size: once
v_call: TRBV30
j_call: TRBJ1-4
d_call: .

cdr3_nt: TGCGCCAGCAGCCAAAACAGGGCCGATCGGGACAATGAGCAGTTCTTC
cdr3_aa: CASSQNRADRDNEQFF
clone_size: .
v_call: TRBV4-1
j_call: TRBJ2-1
d_call: .

cdr3_nt: TGTGCCAGCAGCTACGTCCGGGACAAAGCACAAGAGACCCAGTACTTC
cdr3_aa: CASSYVRDKAQETQYF
clone_size: .
v_call: TRBV28
j_call: TRBJ2-5
d_call: .

cdr3_nt: TGTGCCAGCAGCCAAGGGCCAGATACGCAGTATTTT
cdr3_aa: CASSQGPDTQYF
clone_size: .
v_call: TRBV3-1/TRBV3-2
j_call: TRBJ2-3
d_call: .

cdr3_nt: TGTGCCAGCAGTTTAGGGACAGGGGCTGGCGGCTACACCTTC
cdr3_aa: CASSLGTGAGGYTF
clone_size: .
v_call: TRBV28
j_call: TRBJ1-2
d_call: TRBD1

cdr3_nt: TGTGCCAGCAGCTTCACAGAACTGAACACTGAAGCTTTCTTT
cdr3_aa: CASSFTELNTEAFF
clone_size: .
v_call: TRBV7-6
j_call: TRBJ1-1
d_call: .

cdr3_nt: TGTGCCAGCAGTTTTCCCCTGGCGGGCGACCAAAACACCATATATTTT
cdr3_aa: CASSFPLAGDQNTIYF
clone_size: .
v_call: TRBV28
j_call: TRBJ1-3
d_call: .

cdr3_nt: TGTGCCATCTCGCCTCGCGGGCTTTTTTATAGCAATCAGCCCCAGCATTTT
cdr3_aa: CAISPRGLFYSNQPQHF
clone_size: .
v_call: TRBV28
j_call: TRBJ1-5
d_call: .

cdr3_nt: TGTGCCAGCAGTGAATATACGGGGAACACCGGGGAGCTGTTTTTT
cdr3_aa: CASSEYTGNTGELFF
clone_size: .
v_call: TRBV25-1
j_call: TRBJ2-2
d_call: .

cdr3_nt: TGTGCCAGCAGCTTTGCGGGGTCCCCCTACGAGCAGTACTTC
cdr3_aa: CASSFAGSPYEQYF
clone_size: .
v_call: TRBV7-8
j_call: TRBJ2-7
d_call: .

cdr3_nt: TGTGCCACCACTGACGCGACAGGGTTCAATGAGCAGTTCTTC
cdr3_aa: CATTDATGFNEQFF
clone_size: once
v_call: TRBV5-8
j_call: TRBJ2-1
d_call: TRBD1

cdr3_nt: TGTGCCAGCATCCCCGCTAGCGCCCGAGGGACAGATACGCAGTATTTT
cdr3_aa: CASIPASARGTDTQYF
clone_size: few
v_call: TRBV28
j_call: TRBJ2-3
d_call: .

cdr3_nt: TGTGCCAGCAGCTTGACGAGGGCCTCCTACGAGCAGTACTTC
cdr3_aa: CASSLTRASYEQYF
clone_size: .
v_call: TRBV5-6
j_call: TRBJ2-7
d_call: .

cdr3_nt: TGTGCCAGCTCACCTGGGGCAGGGGGTTATTCACCCCTCCACTTT
cdr3_aa: CASSPGAGGYSPLHF
clone_size: many
v_call: TRBV18
j_call: TRBJ1-6
d_call: TRBD1

cdr3_nt: TGCAGCGTTGTCGACACCCAAGCCCCCCCCTACAATGAGCAGTTCTTC
cdr3_aa: CSVVDTQAPPYNEQFF
clone_size: many
v_call: TRBV29-1
j_call: TRBJ2-1
d_call: .

cdr3_nt: TGCAGCGTTGGAGCGGGATCTGGAAACACCATATATTTT
cdr3_aa: CSVGAGSGNTIYF
clone_size: few
v_call: TRBV29-1
j_call: TRBJ1-3
d_call: .

cdr3_nt: TGTGCCAGCAGTGACGGGCAGGGCTCTTACAATGAGCAGTTCTTC
cdr3_aa: CASSDGQGSYNEQFF
clone_size: .
v_call: TRBV2
j_call: TRBJ2-1
d_call: .

cdr3_nt: TGTGCCAGCAGCCCTGGGGGGGATACGCAGTATTTT
cdr3_aa: CASSPGGDTQYF
clone_size: .
v_call: TRBV27
j_call: TRBJ2-3
d_call: .

cdr3_nt: TGTGCCAGCAGCCAAGACGGATCGGCTAGCGGGGTGGGTGAGCAGTTCTTC
cdr3_aa: CASSQDGSASGVGEQFF
clone_size: .
v_call: TRBV4-2
j_call: TRBJ2-1
d_call: TRBD2

cdr3_nt: TGTGCCAGCGGACAGTATGGCTACACCTTC
cdr3_aa: CASGQYGYTF
clone_size: few
v_call: TRBV27
j_call: TRBJ1-2
d_call: .

cdr3_nt: TGCGCCAGCAGGTCAGGTGACCGGGAGACCCAGTACTTC
cdr3_aa: CASRSGDRETQYF
clone_size: .
v_call: TRBV5-1
j_call: TRBJ2-5
d_call: .

cdr3_nt: TGTGCCAGCAGTTTTGGGGGGGCGACCTATAGCAATCAGCCCCAGCATTTT
cdr3_aa: CASSFGGATYSNQPQHF
clone_size: .
v_call: TRBV28
j_call: TRBJ1-5
d_call: .

cdr3_nt: TGTGCCTGGAATCCTAGAGCGCTCGGGGAGCTGTTTTTT
cdr3_aa: CAWNPRALGELFF
clone_size: .
v_call: TRBV30
j_call: TRBJ2-2
d_call: .

cdr3_nt: TGTGCCAGCAGTCCAACTCTCCTAGCGAACGGCTACGAGCAGTACTTC
cdr3_aa: CASSPTLLANGYEQYF
clone_size: .
v_call: TRBV27
j_call: TRBJ2-7
d_call: .